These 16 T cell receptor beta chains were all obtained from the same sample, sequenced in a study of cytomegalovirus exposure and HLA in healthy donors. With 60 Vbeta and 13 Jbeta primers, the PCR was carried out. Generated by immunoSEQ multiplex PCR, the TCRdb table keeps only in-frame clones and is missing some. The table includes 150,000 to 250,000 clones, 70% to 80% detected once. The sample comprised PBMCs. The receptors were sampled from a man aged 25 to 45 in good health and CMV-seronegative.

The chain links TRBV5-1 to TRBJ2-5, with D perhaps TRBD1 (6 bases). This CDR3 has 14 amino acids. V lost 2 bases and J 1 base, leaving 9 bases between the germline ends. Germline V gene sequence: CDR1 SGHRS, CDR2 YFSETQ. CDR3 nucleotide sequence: TGCGCCAGCAGCTTTACAGGGAGCCAAGAGACCCAGTACTTC. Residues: CASSFTGSQETQYF. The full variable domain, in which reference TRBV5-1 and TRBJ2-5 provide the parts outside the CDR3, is KAGVTQTPRYLIKTRGQQVTLSCSPISGHRSVSWYQQTPGQGLQFLFEYFSETQRNKGNFPGRFSGRQFSNSRSEMNVSTLELGDSALYLCASSFTGSQETQYFGPGTRLLVL.

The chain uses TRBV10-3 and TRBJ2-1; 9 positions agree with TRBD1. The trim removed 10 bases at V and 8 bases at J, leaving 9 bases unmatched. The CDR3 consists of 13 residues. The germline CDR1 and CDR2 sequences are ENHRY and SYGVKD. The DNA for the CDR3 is TGTGCCACAGCGGACAGGGGTTGGGATGAGCAGTTCTTC. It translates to CATADRGWDEQFF.

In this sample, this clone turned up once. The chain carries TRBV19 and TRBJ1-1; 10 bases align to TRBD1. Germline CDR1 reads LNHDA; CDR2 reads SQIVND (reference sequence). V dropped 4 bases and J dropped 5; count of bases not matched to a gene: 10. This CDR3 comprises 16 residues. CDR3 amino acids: CASSRARDRGKTEAFF. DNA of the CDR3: TGTGCCAGTAGTAGGGCCCGGGACAGGGGAAAAACTGAAGCTTTCTTT.

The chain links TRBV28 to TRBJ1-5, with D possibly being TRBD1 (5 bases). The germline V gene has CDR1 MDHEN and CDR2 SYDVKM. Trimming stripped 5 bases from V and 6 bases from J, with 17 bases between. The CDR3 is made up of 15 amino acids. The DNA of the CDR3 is TGTGCCAGCAGTAAACTCCAGGGAAATGGTCAGCCCCAGCATTTT. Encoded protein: CASSKLQGNGQPQHF.

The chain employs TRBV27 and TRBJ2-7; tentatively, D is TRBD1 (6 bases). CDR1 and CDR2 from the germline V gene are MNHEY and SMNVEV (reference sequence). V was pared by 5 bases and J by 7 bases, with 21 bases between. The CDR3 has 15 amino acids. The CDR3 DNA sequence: TGTGCCAGCAGTCCCTACCGTCCAGGGGACAAAGAGCAGTACTTC. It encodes CASSPYRPGDKEQYF.

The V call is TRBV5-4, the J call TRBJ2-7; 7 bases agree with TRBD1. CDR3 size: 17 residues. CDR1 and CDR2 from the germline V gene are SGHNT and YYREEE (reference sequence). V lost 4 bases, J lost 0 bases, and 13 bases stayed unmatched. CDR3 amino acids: CASSRGVSGQSSYEQYF. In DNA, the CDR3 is TGTGCCAGCAGCCGGGGTGTTTCGGGACAGAGCTCCTACGAGCAGTACTTC.

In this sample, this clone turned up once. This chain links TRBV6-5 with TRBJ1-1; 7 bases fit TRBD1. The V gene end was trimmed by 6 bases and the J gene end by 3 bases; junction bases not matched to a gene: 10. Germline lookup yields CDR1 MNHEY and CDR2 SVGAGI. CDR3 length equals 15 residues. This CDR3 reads CASSNTPGQYTEAFF. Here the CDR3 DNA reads TGTGCCAGCAGCAATACCCCGGGACAGTACACTGAAGCTTTCTTT.

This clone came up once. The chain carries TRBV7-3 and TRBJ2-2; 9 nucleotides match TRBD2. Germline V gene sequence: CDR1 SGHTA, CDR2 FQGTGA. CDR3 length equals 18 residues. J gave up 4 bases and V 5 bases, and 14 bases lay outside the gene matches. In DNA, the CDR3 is TGTGCCAGCAGCCAAGGCAGTAGCGGGAGAAATCCCACCGGGGAGCTGTTTTTT. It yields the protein CASSQGSSGRNPTGELFF. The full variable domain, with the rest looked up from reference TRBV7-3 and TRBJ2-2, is GAGVSQTPSNKVTEKGKYVELRCDPISGHTALYWYRQSLGQGPEFLIYFQGTGAADDSGLPNDRFFAVRPEGSVSTLKIQRTERGDSAVYLCASSQGSSGRNPTGELFFGEGSRLTVL.

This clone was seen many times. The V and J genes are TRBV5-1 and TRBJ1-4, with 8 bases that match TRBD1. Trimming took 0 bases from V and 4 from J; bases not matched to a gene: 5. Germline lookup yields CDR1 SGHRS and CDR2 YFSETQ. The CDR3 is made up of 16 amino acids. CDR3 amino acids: CASSLVTGGVNEKLFF. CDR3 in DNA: TGCGCCAGCAGCTTGGTTACAGGGGGTGTTAATGAAAAACTGTTTTTT.

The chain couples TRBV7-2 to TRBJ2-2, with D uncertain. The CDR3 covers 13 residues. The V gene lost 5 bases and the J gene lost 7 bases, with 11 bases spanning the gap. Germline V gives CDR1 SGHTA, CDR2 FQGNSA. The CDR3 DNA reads TGTGCCAGCAGCCAAGTAGTACGCGGGGAGCTGTTTTTT. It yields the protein CASSQVVRGELFF.

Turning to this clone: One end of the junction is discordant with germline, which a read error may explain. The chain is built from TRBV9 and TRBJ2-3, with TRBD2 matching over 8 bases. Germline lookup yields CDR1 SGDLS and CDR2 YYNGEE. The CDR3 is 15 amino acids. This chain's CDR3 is CASSGAISSTDTQYF. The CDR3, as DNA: TGTGCCAGTAGCGGGGCAATTTCTAGCACAGATACGCAGTATTTT.

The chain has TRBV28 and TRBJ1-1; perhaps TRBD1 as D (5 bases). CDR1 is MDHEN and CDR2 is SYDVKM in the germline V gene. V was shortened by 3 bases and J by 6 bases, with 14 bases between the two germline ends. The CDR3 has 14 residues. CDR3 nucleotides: TGTGCCAGCAGTTTGGCAGGGCCTGGGGCTGAAGCTTTCTTT. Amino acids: CASSLAGPGAEAFF. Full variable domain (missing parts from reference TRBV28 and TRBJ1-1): DVKVTQSSRYLVKRTGEKVFLECVQDMDHENMFWYRQDPGLGLRLIYFSYDVKMKEKGDIPEGYSVSREKKERFSLILESASTNQTSMYLCASSLAGPGAEAFFGQGTRLTVV.

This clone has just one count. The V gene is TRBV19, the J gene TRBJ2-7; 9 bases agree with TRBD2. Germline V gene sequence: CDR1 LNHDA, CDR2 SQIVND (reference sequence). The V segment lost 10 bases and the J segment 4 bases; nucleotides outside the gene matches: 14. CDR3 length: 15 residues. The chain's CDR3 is CATPGVPSGRYEQYF. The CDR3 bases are TGTGCCACGCCAGGGGTTCCGAGCGGGAGGTACGAGCAGTACTTC.

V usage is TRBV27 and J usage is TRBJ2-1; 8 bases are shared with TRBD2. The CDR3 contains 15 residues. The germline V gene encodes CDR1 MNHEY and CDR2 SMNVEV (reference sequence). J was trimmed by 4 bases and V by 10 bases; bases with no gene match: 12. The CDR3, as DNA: TGTGCCACCTTAGGGTTTAGCGGGAATTACAATGAGCAGTTCTTC. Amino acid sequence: CATLGFSGNYNEQFF.

The CDR3 DNA reads as TGTGCCAGCAGCCACCGGACAAGGAACGACGAGCAGTACTTC. Its translation: CASSHRTRNDEQYF. The chain couples TRBV14 to TRBJ2-7; perhaps TRBD1 as D (5 bases). The CDR3 loop spans 14 amino acids. V was clipped by 3 bases and J by 5 bases, with 14 bases between them. Per the germline V gene, CDR1 is SGHDN and CDR2 is FVKESK.

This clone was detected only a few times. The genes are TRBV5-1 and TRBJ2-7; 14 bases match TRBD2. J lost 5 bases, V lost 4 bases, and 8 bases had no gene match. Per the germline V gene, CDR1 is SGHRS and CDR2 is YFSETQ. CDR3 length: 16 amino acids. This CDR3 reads CASSTGLAGAPDEQYF. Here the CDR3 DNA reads TGCGCCAGCAGCACGGGACTAGCGGGAGCTCCGGACGAGCAGTACTTC. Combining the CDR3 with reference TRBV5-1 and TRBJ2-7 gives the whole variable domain KAGVTQTPRYLIKTRGQQVTLSCSPISGHRSVSWYQQTPGQGLQFLFEYFSETQRNKGNFPGRFSGRQFSNSRSEMNVSTLELGDSALYLCASSTGLAGAPDEQYFGPGTRLTVT.